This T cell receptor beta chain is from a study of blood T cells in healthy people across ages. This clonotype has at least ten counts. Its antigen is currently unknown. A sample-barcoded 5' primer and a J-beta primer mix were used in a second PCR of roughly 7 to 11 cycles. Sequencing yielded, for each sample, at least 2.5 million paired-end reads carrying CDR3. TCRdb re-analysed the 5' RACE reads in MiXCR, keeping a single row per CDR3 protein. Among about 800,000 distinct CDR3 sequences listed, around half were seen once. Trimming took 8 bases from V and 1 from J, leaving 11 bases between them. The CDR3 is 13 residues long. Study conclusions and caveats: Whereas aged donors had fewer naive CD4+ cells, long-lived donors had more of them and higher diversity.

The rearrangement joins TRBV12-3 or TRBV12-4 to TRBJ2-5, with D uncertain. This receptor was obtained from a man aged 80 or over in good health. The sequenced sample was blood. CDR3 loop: CASGRLAQETQYF. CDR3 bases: TGTGCCAGCGGCCGGCTGGCCCAAGAGACCCAGTACTTC.